What follows are 25 T cell receptor beta chains derived from one specimen sequenced in a study of T cell repertoires in chronic hepatitis B. Assay used: immunoSEQ multiplex PCR; TCRdb lists only in-frame clones, some missing. Its clone listing holds about 63 clones. Sequencing was carried out using HBV polymerase (pol387) epitope-specific CD8+ T cells from PBMCs. These receptor sequences come from a human donor with chronic hepatitis B virus infection.

The rearrangement links TRBV7-2 to TRBJ2-6; D remains unclear. Germline V gene lookup returns CDR1 SGHTA and CDR2 FQGNSA. The CDR3 consists of 18 residues. V lost 5 bases to trimming and J lost 5 bases, with 22 bases between them. CDR3 sequence (DNA): TGTGCCAGCAGCGTTAATACCAGACGACAAAGTCGGGCCAACGTCCTGACTTTC. Amino acid sequence: CASSVNTRRQSRANVLTF.

The chain links TRBV4-1 to TRBJ2-3; maybe TRBD2 (5 bases). Trimming removed 1 base from V and 2 bases from J, with 13 bases in between. Germline V gene lookup returns CDR1 MGHRA and CDR2 YSYEKL. This CDR3 comprises 16 residues. CDR3 sequence (DNA): TGCGCCAGCAGCCAAGTTTGGCGGGCCACCACAGATACGCAGTATTTT. Amino acid sequence: CASSQVWRATTDTQYF.

This chain joins TRBV27 and TRBJ1-1; D is unresolved. V shed 3 bases and J shed 3 bases, with 26 bases lying between them. The length of the CDR3 is 19 residues. Looked up from germline, CDR1 is MNHEY and CDR2 is SMNVEV (reference sequence). CDR3 sequence (DNA): TGTGCCAGCAGTTTTCGGGCGACACCACACGGAGGGCACGACACTGAAGCTTTCTTT. Protein product: CASSFRATPHGGHDTEAFF.

Within the sample, this clone is hyperexpanded (1% or more). This chain joins TRBV7-8 and TRBJ2-3; 11 bases are a match to TRBD2. In germline, CDR1 is SGHVS, CDR2 FQNEAQ. With 8 bases clipped from V and 2 bases from J, the junction kept 6 bases outside the gene matches. The CDR3 has 15 residues. CDR3 residues: CASRLAGLYTDTQYF. The CDR3 DNA sequence: TGTGCCAGCCGACTAGCGGGATTATACACAGATACGCAGTATTTT.

In the case of this clone: A read error may account for a junction end that differs from germline. J is TRBJ1-1 and V is TRBV11-2, with 9 bases lining up with TRBD1. The CDR3 loop spans 17 amino acids. From germline, CDR1 is SGHAT and CDR2 FQNNGV. The CDR3 sequence: CASSVEGQGQLNTEAFF. In nucleotides, the CDR3 is TGTGCCAGCAGCGTAGAGGGACAGGGCCAACTGAACACTGAAGCTTTCTTT.

This chain uses TRBV6-1 with TRBJ2-1, with no clear D. Germline lookup yields CDR1 MNHNS and CDR2 SASEGT. This CDR3 contains 15 residues. V lost 3 bases, J lost 2 bases, and 11 bases lay in between. The CDR3 spells CASSDWLGPYNEQFF. CDR3 nucleotides: TGTGCCAGCAGTGATTGGCTAGGGCCCTACAATGAGCAGTTCTTC.

The V gene is TRBV5-8, the J gene TRBJ2-1, with D perhaps being TRBD1 or TRBD2 (5 bases each). Germline V gene data show CDR1 as SGHTS and CDR2 as YDEGEE. V shed 4 bases and J shed 11 bases, with 13 bases lying between them. The CDR3 runs 12 residues. The DNA for the CDR3 is TGTGCCAGCAGCCTAGAAGGGACGAAGCAGTTCTTC. Translated, it gives CASSLEGTKQFF.

This chain links TRBV28 with TRBJ1-1; D possibly corresponds to TRBD1 (6 bases). V was shortened by 2 bases and J by 3 bases, with 10 bases between the two germline ends. Germline CDR1 and CDR2: MDHEN and SYDVKM. The CDR3 is 14 amino acids. The CDR3 nucleotides are TGTGCCAGCAGTTTAGAAGGACAGTACACTGAAGCTTTCTTT. It is translated as CASSLEGQYTEAFF.

J is TRBJ2-5 and V is TRBV7-1; no clear D. TRBV7-1 is labeled an ORF, and its function is uncertain. With 4 bases removed from V and 5 bases from J, the gap between germline ends came to 20 bases. This CDR3 region has 16 residues. The CDR3 here is CASSLVRVMWLETQYF. The CDR3 DNA follows: TGTGCCAGCAGCTTAGTACGGGTCATGTGGTTGGAGACCCAGTACTTC.

The chain is built from TRBV2 and TRBJ1-5, with TRBD1 identical over 10 bases. The V gene end was trimmed by 1 base and the J gene end by 5 bases; junction bases not matched to a gene: 17. The CDR3 has 20 amino acids. Per germline, CDR1 SNHLY and CDR2 FYNNEI. CDR3 DNA sequence: TGTGCCAGCAGTGAAGTGTTTCCGGGACAGGGGTGGGGGACGGATCAGCCCCAGCATTTT. Protein sequence: CASSEVFPGQGWGTDQPQHF.

V usage is TRBV9 and J usage is TRBJ2-7; D gene unclear. The V end was cut by 2 bases, the J end by 0 bases, with 6 bases between. CDR3 length: 13 residues. Germline V lookup: CDR1 SGDLS, CDR2 YYNGEE. CDR3 sequence reads: CASSVGSSYEQYF. As DNA, the CDR3 is TGTGCCAGCAGCGTGGGCAGCTCCTACGAGCAGTACTTC.

CDR3 nucleotide sequence: TGTGCCAGCAGCCAGATCACTTTGGAAGGTCGAAACGAGCAGTACTTC. Its protein is CASSQITLEGRNEQYF. The chain is built from TRBV7-9 and TRBJ2-7; D is uncertain. The CDR3 is 16 amino acids. V was trimmed by 5 bases and J by 5 bases, leaving 22 bases between them. Per germline, CDR1 SEHNR and CDR2 FQNEAQ (reference sequence).

A single count supports this clone. This sequence joins TRBV30 and TRBJ2-1; perhaps D is TRBD1 or TRBD2 (6 bases each). The CDR3 consists of 12 residues. The V and J ends lost 4 bases and 8 bases respectively, with 12 bases between them. The germline CDR1 and CDR2 sequences are GTSNPN and SVGIG (reference sequence). For the CDR3, the DNA is TGTGCCTGGAAGGGGGGAGGCTATGAGCAGTTCTTC. Residues: CAWKGGGYEQFF.

The chain is built from TRBV2 and TRBJ1-3, with D possibly being TRBD1 (5 bases). Trimming shortened V by 7 bases and J by 4 bases, and 17 bases separated the two germline ends. This CDR3 has 15 amino acids. Germline CDR1 and CDR2: SNHLY and FYNNEI. The CDR3 region has the DNA TGTGCCAGCACAATATGGGACTCGTTGGGAAACACCATATATTTT. Translated: CASTIWDSLGNTIYF.

The V call is TRBV9, the J call TRBJ2-1, with 9 nucleotides matching TRBD1. V lost 8 bases to trimming and J lost 9 bases; unmatched junction nucleotides: 9. This CDR3 spans 13 amino acids. CDR1 is SGDLS and CDR2 is YYNGEE in the germline V gene. CDR3: CARGQGRSSEQFF. CDR3 nucleotides: TGTGCCAGAGGACAGGGGCGATCCAGTGAGCAGTTCTTC.

The chain joins TRBV6-4 to TRBJ2-2; TRBD1 or TRBD2 may be the D gene (5 bases each). The ends were cut back, 3 bases at V and 6 bases at J, with 17 bases in the middle. This CDR3 is 16 amino acids long. The germline V gene has CDR1 MRHNA and CDR2 SNTAGT. Here the CDR3 reads CASSEGPGPGSGELFF. The CDR3 region has the DNA TGTGCCAGCAGTGAGGGTCCGGGACCCGGATCCGGGGAGCTGTTTTTT.

The chain's CDR3 is CASSQAPLGGSYNEQFF. The CDR3 DNA reads TGCGCCAGCAGCCAAGCGCCGCTAGGGGGCTCCTACAATGAGCAGTTCTTC. The chain joins TRBV4-1 to TRBJ2-1; D possibly corresponds to TRBD1 (6 bases). The CDR3 is 17 amino acids. Per the germline V gene, CDR1 is MGHRA and CDR2 is YSYEKL. With 1 base removed from V and 0 bases from J, the gap between germline ends came to 13 bases.

The rearrangement uses TRBV18 and TRBJ2-7; 10 positions agree with TRBD1. J lost 2 bases, V lost 3 bases, and 4 bases had no gene match. CDR1 and CDR2 from the germline V gene are KGHSH and LQKENI. The CDR3 spans 15 residues. The CDR3 spells CASSPRQGAPYEQYF. The CDR3 DNA follows: TGTGCCAGCTCACCCCGACAGGGGGCCCCCTACGAGCAGTACTTC.

This clone appeared a single time. This rearrangement joins TRBV7-4 to TRBJ2-5; unclear D gene. The V end lost 1 base, the J end lost 5 bases, and 17 bases lay between the germline ends. The germline V gene has CDR1 SGHVT and CDR2 SQSDAQ. The CDR3 consists of 16 residues. The CDR3 region has the DNA TGTGCCAGCAGCTTAGTACGGGTCATGTGGTTGGAGACCCAGTACTTC. Protein: CASSLVRVMWLETQYF.

The CDR3 spells CASSDGTGGTWYGYTF. CDR3 nucleotide sequence: TGTGCCAGCAGCGACGGGACAGGAGGGACATGGTATGGCTACACCTTC. The J gene is TRBJ1-2, the V gene TRBV9, with 8 bases aligning to TRBD1. With V trimmed by 3 bases and J by 5 bases, 12 bases remained unmatched. Germline V gives CDR1 SGDLS, CDR2 YYNGEE. This CDR3 has 16 residues. Variable domain in full (rest from reference TRBV9 and TRBJ1-2): DSGVTQTPKHLITATGQRVTLRCSPRSGDLSVYWYQQSLDQGLQFLIQYYNGEERAKGNILERFSAQQFPDLHSELNLSSLELGDSALYFCASSDGTGGTWYGYTFGSGTRLTVV.

By its share, this clone is hyperexpanded. CDR3 nucleotide sequence: TGTGCCAGCAGTCTATGGGGCCCGCCAATTAACTATGGCTACACCTTC. Residues: CASSLWGPPINYGYTF. The chain carries TRBV27 and TRBJ1-2, with a weak D call TRBD1 (5 bases). Germline loops: CDR1 MNHEY, CDR2 SMNVEV (reference sequence). The CDR3 runs to 16 residues. The V and J ends lost 5 bases and 1 base respectively, with 17 bases between them.

The chain joins TRBV27 to TRBJ2-5; 9 bases map to TRBD2. CDR3 size: 21 residues. J was trimmed by 3 bases and V by 5 bases; bases with no gene match: 25. The germline V gene encodes CDR1 MNHEY and CDR2 SMNVEV (reference sequence). The CDR3 sequence: CASSPLWVLGSSGSFKETQYF. The CDR3 nucleotides are TGTGCCAGCAGTCCCCTGTGGGTGCTGGGTAGTAGCGGGAGCTTTAAAGAGACCCAGTACTTC.

This chain joins TRBV5-4 and TRBJ2-3, with D possibly being TRBD1 (6 bases). The V and J ends lost 5 bases and 1 base respectively, with 8 bases between them. Germline V gene lookup returns CDR1 SGHNT and CDR2 YYREEE (reference sequence). This CDR3 has 13 amino acids. The CDR3 here is CASRAGGTDTQYF. CDR3 nucleotides: TGTGCCAGCAGGGCAGGGGGCACAGATACGCAGTATTTT.

The rearrangement joins TRBV19 to TRBJ2-1, with 7 positions matching TRBD2. This CDR3 region has 17 residues. Germline lookup yields CDR1 LNHDA and CDR2 SQIVND (reference sequence). V was pared by 0 bases and J by 4 bases, with 9 bases of the junction left unmatched. As DNA, the CDR3 is TGTGCCAGTAGTATAGATCGGAGCACTAGCGAGTACAATGAGCAGTTCTTC. Encoded protein: CASSIDRSTSEYNEQFF.

This clone was found a few times. The rearrangement links TRBV15 to TRBJ2-5; 7 bases are shared with TRBD1. The CDR3 runs 12 residues. Trimming took 11 bases from V and 1 from J; bases not matched to a gene: 4. Per the germline V gene, CDR1 is LNHNV and CDR2 is YYDKDF (reference sequence). The CDR3 DNA follows: TGTGCCTCACGGGACAGCCAAGAGACCCAGTACTTC. Protein sequence: CASRDSQETQYF.